Below, 30 T cell receptor beta chains from the same sample are listed, as sequenced in a study of OX40 agonist ivuxolimab in advanced cancers. Sequencing was performed with immunoSEQ multiplex PCR; in TCRdb, only in-frame clones are kept and a portion is missing. The data show about 65,000 clones, roughly 80% seen once. The source was CD4+ or CD8+ T cells sorted from blood, collected in a trial of the OX40 agonist ivuxolimab. These receptors were obtained from an adult with an advanced solid tumor such as melanoma, head and neck, liver or kidney cancer.

This rearrangement joins TRBV10-3 to TRBJ2-1; 13 bases are a match to TRBD2. The CDR3 is 16 amino acids. Germline values: CDR1 ENHRY, CDR2 SYGVKD. Trimming cost V 5 bases and J 2 bases; bases outside gene matches: 3. Written as DNA, the CDR3 is TGTGCCATCAGTCCCGGGACTAGCGGGACCTACAATGAGCAGTTCTTC. It codes for CAISPGTSGTYNEQFF.

This chain connects TRBV5-1 to TRBJ1-2; TRBD1 matches 7 bases. In germline, CDR1 is SGHRS, CDR2 YFSETQ. The CDR3 contains 13 residues. The V and J ends lost 2 bases and 6 bases, in that order; junction bases with no gene match: 4. CDR3 loop: CASSFRTGDGYTF. Written as DNA, the CDR3 is TGCGCCAGCAGCTTCCGGACAGGTGATGGCTACACCTTC.

CDR3 coding DNA: TGTGCCAGCAGCGTAGCGGGAGGGTTCCCAGATACGCAGTATTTT. This encodes CASSVAGGFPDTQYF. The chain uses TRBV9 and TRBJ2-3; 8 positions agree with TRBD2. Looked up from germline, CDR1 is SGDLS and CDR2 is YYNGEE. Unmatched junction bases numbered 4, after V lost 0 bases and J lost 4 bases. The CDR3 spans 15 residues.

The rearrangement joins TRBV25-1 to TRBJ2-5; D is ambiguous. V gave up 1 base and J gave up 5 bases, with 5 bases separating them. The germline V gene encodes CDR1 MGHDK and CDR2 SYGVNS. The CDR3 sequence is 12 residues long. The CDR3 loop reads CASSESPETQYF. The CDR3 nucleotides read TGTGCCAGCAGTGAATCCCCCGAGACCCAGTACTTC.

This clone was counted once. The J gene is TRBJ2-2, the V gene TRBV15, with TRBD2 matching over 16 bases. V trimming: 3 bases; J trimming: 4 bases; junction bases outside the gene matches: 5. Germline lookup yields CDR1 LNHNV and CDR2 YYDKDF (reference sequence). The CDR3 contains 18 residues. The CDR3 spells CATSRGLAGGPSTGELFF. CDR3 sequence (DNA): TGTGCCACCAGCAGGGGACTAGCGGGAGGGCCTAGCACCGGGGAGCTGTTTTTT.

The rearrangement uses TRBV7-3 and TRBJ2-2; no clear D gene. This CDR3 contains 16 residues. Between the trimmed V and J ends, which lost 3 bases and 2 bases, there was a span of 13 bases. Germline CDR1 SGHTA, CDR2 FQGTGA. Written as DNA, the CDR3 is TGTGCCAGCAGCTTCTTAGGGTTGGATAACACCGGGGAGCTGTTTTTT. Its protein product is CASSFLGLDNTGELFF.

The J gene is TRBJ1-2, the V gene TRBV5-1; no firm D call. V shed 0 bases and J shed 8 bases, with 17 bases lying between them. The CDR3 length is 15 residues. Germline values: CDR1 SGHRS, CDR2 YFSETQ. The DNA of the CDR3 is TGCGCCAGCAGCTTGGCCCTCCCCCCTGGTGCCGGCTACACCTTC. It is translated as CASSLALPPGAGYTF.

The chain combines TRBV23-1 with TRBJ1-2; 11 positions match TRBD1. TRBV23-1 is identified as an open reading frame with a role that is uncertain. The CDR3 loop spans 14 amino acids. The J segment lost 7 bases and the V segment lost 6 bases, leaving 7 bases of the junction unmatched. The CDR3 nucleotides read TGCGCCAGCAGGTGTCGGGACAGGGGGTTTGGCTACACCTTC. Residues: CASRCRDRGFGYTF.

In this sample, this clone turned up once. The chain recombines TRBV2 with TRBJ2-1, with 11 bases matching TRBD2. From germline, CDR1 is SNHLY and CDR2 FYNNEI. The CDR3 is made up of 15 amino acids. Unmatched junction bases numbered 8, after V lost 6 bases and J lost 7 bases. The CDR3 reads CASRAPGLAENEQFF. CDR3 DNA: TGTGCCAGCAGGGCCCCGGGACTAGCGGAAAATGAGCAGTTCTTC.

The J gene is TRBJ1-3, the V gene TRBV5-1; D perhaps matches TRBD1 (6 bases). Trimming shortened V by 3 bases and J by 8 bases, and 18 bases separated the two germline ends. This CDR3 has 15 amino acids. Germline-derived CDR1 and CDR2 are SGHRS and YFSETQ. CDR3 sequence reads: CASSSGTTISDTIYF. Written as DNA, the CDR3 is TGCGCCAGCAGCTCCGGGACAACTATTTCGGACACCATATATTTT.

V gene TRBV6-5 combines with J gene TRBJ1-4; the D is unclear. In germline, CDR1 is MNHEY, CDR2 SVGAGI. V lost 1 base, J lost 4 bases, and 7 bases lay in between. The CDR3 has 14 residues. The CDR3 DNA sequence: TGTGCCAGCAGTTACTTGGGCAATAATGAAAAACTGTTTTTT. Protein: CASSYLGNNEKLFF.

For this clone: At the DNA level, this CDR3 is encoded by other sequences in the same sample as well. The J gene is TRBJ2-5, the V gene TRBV9; D unclear. In germline, CDR1 is SGDLS, CDR2 YYNGEE. There are 12 residues in the CDR3. V shed 0 bases and J shed 4 bases, with 4 bases lying between them. CDR3 nucleotide sequence: TGTGCCAGCAGCGTAGGGGGAGAGACCCAGTACTTC. As protein: CASSVGGETQYF.

The chain joins TRBV5-5 to TRBJ1-5; D is uncertain. The CDR3 totals 13 residues. Germline loops: CDR1 SGHKS, CDR2 YYEKEE (reference sequence). V gave up 0 bases and J gave up 5 bases, with 6 bases separating them. The CDR3 loop reads CASSLAVDQPQHF. CDR3 in DNA: TGTGCCAGCAGCTTGGCAGTAGATCAGCCCCAGCATTTT. Full variable domain (remainder filled in from reference TRBV5-5 and TRBJ1-5): DAGVTQSPTHLIKTRGQQVTLRCSPISGHKSVSWYQQVLGQGPQFIFQYYEKEERGRGNFPDRFSARQFPNYSSELNVNALLLGDSALYLCASSLAVDQPQHFGDGTRLSIL.

This clone was detected only a few times. The rearrangement joins TRBV6-1 to TRBJ1-2, with a possible D match to TRBD1 (5 bases). The CDR3 runs 13 residues. V dropped 8 bases and J dropped 2 bases, with 12 bases sitting between them. Germline V CDR1 and CDR2: MNHNS, SASEGT. The CDR3 DNA sequence: TGTGCCAGCCTGCTAGACAGAAACTATGGCTACACCTTC. The encoded protein is CASLLDRNYGYTF.

This chain joins TRBV5-4 and TRBJ2-1; a possible D gene is TRBD2 (6 bases). CDR1 and CDR2 (germline): SGHNT, YYREEE (reference sequence). Deletions cut 2 bases from V and 0 bases from J, with 18 bases between. The CDR3 consists of 18 residues. CDR3 sequence: CASSFGGGGRSSYNEQFF. CDR3 sequence (DNA): TGTGCCAGCAGCTTTGGAGGTGGGGGGAGGAGCTCCTACAATGAGCAGTTCTTC.

The chain carries TRBV19 and TRBJ1-2; TRBD1 agrees at 9 bases. Germline V gene data show CDR1 as LNHDA and CDR2 as SQIVND (reference sequence). The CDR3 loop spans 15 amino acids. The trim removed 4 bases at V and 4 bases at J, leaving 7 bases unmatched. The DNA of the CDR3 is TGTGCCAGTAGTACCCCGGACAGGGGAAGCTATGGCTACACCTTC. Translated, it gives CASSTPDRGSYGYTF. Based on the CDR3 plus reference TRBV19 and TRBJ1-2, the full variable domain is DGGITQSPKYLFRKEGQNVTLSCEQNLNHDAMYWYRQDPGQGLRLIYYSQIVNDFQKGDIAEGYSVSREKKESFPLTVTSAQKNPTAFYLCASSTPDRGSYGYTFGSGTRLTVV.

The chain combines TRBV30 with TRBJ2-7; 10 bases agree with TRBD1. CDR1 and CDR2 (germline): GTSNPN, SVGIG (reference sequence). Germline trimming cut 2 bases from V and 2 bases from J; bases unmatched to any gene: 3. The CDR3 extends over 14 amino acids. CDR3 nucleotide sequence: TGTGCCTGGAGTACGGGACAGGGGCCCTACGAGCAGTACTTC. As protein: CAWSTGQGPYEQYF. Full variable domain (remainder filled in from reference TRBV30 and TRBJ2-7): SQTIHQWPATLVQPVGSPLSLECTVEGTSNPNLYWYRQAAGRGLQLLFYSVGIGQISSEVPQNLSASRPQDRQFILSSKKLLLSDSGFYLCAWSTGQGPYEQYFGPGTRLTVT.

This clone was counted a single time. V is TRBV2 and J is TRBJ1-1; D is possibly TRBD1 (5 bases). Germline CDR1 and CDR2: SNHLY and FYNNEI. The CDR3 extends over 13 amino acids. The V end was cut by 6 bases, the J end by 5 bases, with 13 bases between. CDR3 bases: TGTGCCAGCAGCGCAAATAGGGGAACTGAAGCTTTCTTT. The encoded protein is CASSANRGTEAFF.

The chain recombines TRBV4-1 with TRBJ1-3; D remains unclear. Trimming left V 1 base short and J 0 bases short, with 13 bases between. Germline CDR1 is MGHRA and CDR2 is YSYEKL. This CDR3 is built from 17 residues. The DNA of the CDR3 is TGCGCCAGCAGCCAAGGAAATGGACCCTTCTCTGGAAACACCATATATTTT. This sequence encodes CASSQGNGPFSGNTIYF.

This clone was counted only a few times. V and J are TRBV28 and TRBJ2-1, with D possibly TRBD2 on 6 matching bases. CDR1 is MDHEN and CDR2 is SYDVKM in the germline V gene. Trimming pared 8 bases from V and 10 bases from J, leaving 12 bases between. The CDR3 consists of 11 residues. For the CDR3, the DNA is TGTGCCAGCGGGAGGTCCGACGAGCAGTTCTTC. This gives the protein CASGRSDEQFF.

This chain joins TRBV18 and TRBJ1-1; a weak D match, TRBD1 (6 bases). The germline V gene has CDR1 KGHSH and CDR2 LQKENI. The V gene lost 6 bases and the J gene lost 2 bases, with 10 bases spanning the gap. There are 13 residues in the CDR3. Here the CDR3 DNA reads TGTGCCAGCTCCGGACAGTCCAACACTGAAGCTTTCTTT. Translated, it gives CASSGQSNTEAFF.

This sequence joins TRBV10-3 and TRBJ1-1; unclear D gene. The length of the CDR3 is 13 residues. Trimming shortened V by 0 bases and J by 0 bases, and 2 bases separated the two germline ends. The germline gives CDR1 ENHRY, CDR2 SYGVKD. CDR3 region: CAISESVNTEAFF. The CDR3 DNA reads TGTGCCATCAGTGAGTCAGTGAACACTGAAGCTTTCTTT.

The chain links TRBV9 to TRBJ1-4; D remains ambiguous. Trimming cost V 4 bases and J 5 bases, with 15 bases left between them. Germline CDR1 and CDR2: SGDLS and YYNGEE. The CDR3 consists of 15 residues. The CDR3 is CASSPQLNGNEKLFF. The CDR3 DNA reads TGTGCCAGCAGCCCCCAGCTGAACGGGAATGAAAAACTGTTTTTT.

The chain combines TRBV6-1 with TRBJ1-1, with D possibly TRBD1 on 6 matching bases. The CDR3 totals 15 residues. V lost 7 bases and J 4 bases, leaving 19 bases between the germline ends. In germline, CDR1 is MNHNS, CDR2 SASEGT. CDR3 sequence: CASKQITGMATEAFF. In DNA, the CDR3 is TGTGCCAGCAAACAAATTACAGGGATGGCCACTGAAGCTTTCTTT.

This chain links TRBV2 with TRBJ1-5, with D possibly matching TRBD1 (6 bases). V lost 5 bases, J lost 3 bases, and 20 bases lay in between. CDR1 and CDR2 (germline): SNHLY, FYNNEI. The CDR3 is made up of 17 amino acids. In nucleotides, the CDR3 is TGTGCCAGCAGTCGACCTCGCCTCCGGGACACCAATCAGCCCCAGCATTTT. Translating gives CASSRPRLRDTNQPQHF.

The genes are TRBV27 and TRBJ2-1, with TRBD2 identical over 8 bases. Germline CDR1 is MNHEY and CDR2 is SMNVEV (reference sequence). This CDR3 is built from 18 residues. With 3 bases clipped from V and 4 bases from J, the junction kept 14 bases outside the gene matches. The CDR3 reads CASSLFSGVTGGYNEQFF. For the CDR3, the DNA is TGTGCCAGCAGTTTGTTTAGCGGGGTTACGGGAGGGTACAATGAGCAGTTCTTC.

The chain recombines TRBV28 with TRBJ1-5; 10 bases are a match to TRBD1. Germline lookup yields CDR1 MDHEN and CDR2 SYDVKM. V lost 6 bases to trimming and J lost 6 bases; unmatched junction nucleotides: 8. This CDR3 spans 15 amino acids. CDR3 loop: CASRAGQGSIQPQHF. In DNA form, the CDR3 reads TGTGCCAGCAGGGCGGGACAGGGGAGTATTCAGCCCCAGCATTTT.

J is TRBJ2-1 and V is TRBV11-3; 9 bases align to TRBD2. The trim removed 1 base at V and 2 bases at J, leaving 3 bases unmatched. The CDR3 is made up of 16 amino acids. In germline, CDR1 is SGHNT, CDR2 YENEEA. The CDR3 sequence: CASSLGSSGAYNEQFF. The CDR3 DNA is TGTGCCAGCAGCTTAGGGTCTAGCGGGGCCTACAATGAGCAGTTCTTC. Full variable domain (missing parts from reference TRBV11-3 and TRBJ2-1): EAGVVQSPRYKIIEKKQPVAFWCNPISGHNTLYWYLQNLGQGPELLIRYENEEAVDDSQLPKDRFSAERLKGVDSTLKIQPAELGDSAVYLCASSLGSSGAYNEQFFGPGTRLTVL.

This clone was picked up a small number of times. This chain links TRBV5-1 with TRBJ2-7; a weak D match, TRBD1 (7 bases). The CDR3 is made up of 15 amino acids. CDR1 is SGHRS and CDR2 is YFSETQ in the germline V gene. Deletions cut 0 bases from V and 4 bases from J, with 14 bases between. CDR3 in amino acids: CASSLEAGGSYEQYF. The CDR3 DNA sequence: TGCGCCAGCAGCTTGGAGGCAGGGGGGTCATACGAGCAGTACTTC.

A remark on this clone: A junction boundary mismatches the germline segment, possibly from a read error. J is TRBJ2-3 and V is TRBV7-2, with a weak D call TRBD2 (6 bases). The CDR3 is 13 residues long. Germline V gives CDR1 SGHTA, CDR2 FQGNSA. The CDR3 sequence is CASSQERADTQYF. The CDR3 bases are TGCGCCAGCAGCCAAGAGCGGGCAGATACGCAGTATTTT. Full variable domain (missing parts from reference TRBV7-2 and TRBJ2-3): GAGVSQSPSNKVTEKGKDVELRCDPISGHTALYWYRQSLGQGLEFLIYFQGNSAPDKSGLPSDRFSAERTGGSVSTLTIQRTQQEDSAVYLCASSQERADTQYFGPGTRLTVL.